The 8 T cell receptor beta chains below were found in one sample sequenced in a study of blood T cell repertoires in COVID-19. Profiled with immunoSEQ multiplex PCR; TCRdb holds only in-frame clones, not every one. This sample has around 120,000 clones, with over 80% found just once. Sequencing was performed on peripheral blood. These receptors were obtained from a man aged 30 to 45 with acute or convalescent COVID-19.

This clone was observed a single time. J is TRBJ1-2 and V is TRBV27; D possibly corresponds to TRBD1 (5 bases). The CDR3 length is 13 residues. The V gene's germline CDR1 is MNHEY and CDR2 SMNVEV (reference sequence). V was cut by 6 bases and J by 4 bases, with 12 bases left in between. CDR3 amino acids: CASSLTGFYGYTF. The CDR3 DNA sequence: TGTGCCAGCAGCCTAACAGGATTCTATGGCTACACCTTC.

The chain uses TRBV12-3 or TRBV12-4 and TRBJ2-5; D not certain. V dropped 5 bases and J dropped 0 bases, with 7 bases sitting between them. The CDR3 spans 13 residues. The CDR3 is CASSRRDQETQYF. CDR3 nucleotide sequence: TGTGCCAGCAGTAGACGGGACCAAGAGACCCAGTACTTC.

The V and J genes are TRBV2 and TRBJ1-6, with TRBD1 identical over 7 bases. From germline, CDR1 is SNHLY and CDR2 FYNNEI. This CDR3 has 14 amino acids. Losses at the gene ends were 8 bases for V and 5 bases for J; bases not matched to a gene: 6. The CDR3 bases are TGTGCCAGCCGCCTCGGGACAGATAATTCACCCCTCCACTTT. Its translation is CASRLGTDNSPLHF. Combining the CDR3 with reference TRBV2 and TRBJ1-6 gives the whole variable domain EPEVTQTPSHQVTQMGQEVILRCVPISNHLYFYWYRQILGQKVEFLVSFYNNEISEKSEIFDDQFSVERPDGSNFTLKIRSTKLEDSAMYFCASRLGTDNSPLHFGNGTRLTVT.

The chain couples TRBV5-1 to TRBJ1-4, with a tentative D call TRBD1 (5 bases). From germline, CDR1 is SGHRS and CDR2 YFSETQ. V shed 7 bases and J shed 2 bases, with 18 bases lying between them. The CDR3 sequence is 16 residues long. The DNA of the CDR3 is TGCGCCAGCGCCCTGGAGGGGCGTGGGACTAATGAAAAACTGTTTTTT. This codes for CASALEGRGTNEKLFF.

This rearrangement joins TRBV12-3 or TRBV12-4 to TRBJ1-1; D possibly corresponds to TRBD1 (5 bases). The CDR3 is 13 residues long. V gave up 5 bases and J gave up 8 bases, with 15 bases separating them. The chain's CDR3 is CASSLWGEGEAFF. The CDR3 DNA is TGTGCCAGCAGTCTGTGGGGGGAAGGGGAAGCTTTCTTT.

The rearrangement joins TRBV28 to TRBJ2-3; D perhaps matches TRBD2 (6 bases). This CDR3 is 15 amino acids long. V lost 1 base and J 4 bases, leaving 12 bases between the germline ends. The germline gives CDR1 MDHEN, CDR2 SYDVKM. In DNA, the CDR3 is TGTGCCAGCAGTTTATTTCGGGGGATCGCAGATACGCAGTATTTT. Translation gives CASSLFRGIADTQYF.

The chain has TRBV10-3 and TRBJ2-7, with TRBD1 matching 10 bases. This CDR3 spans 14 amino acids. CDR1 and CDR2 from the germline V gene are ENHRY and SYGVKD. Germline trimming cut 4 bases from V and 3 bases from J; bases unmatched to any gene: 3. In DNA form, the CDR3 reads TGTGCCATCAGTGCGGGGGACAGGGGCTACGAGCAGTACTTC. It is translated as CAISAGDRGYEQYF.

The chain uses TRBV10-3 and TRBJ1-1, with 10 bases aligning to TRBD1. V lost 6 bases, J lost 3 bases, and 7 bases stayed unmatched. This CDR3 is built from 15 residues. Germline CDR1 reads ENHRY; CDR2 reads SYGVKD. The CDR3 spells CAISATGQGDTEAFF. CDR3 bases: TGTGCCATCAGCGCCACCGGACAGGGGGACACTGAAGCTTTCTTT.